This record covers a single TCR beta chain. The antigen is unknown. This record comes from a study of T cells expressing NK-cell markers. About the research overall: All TCR beta repertoires analysed originated from sorted CD3+CD56+NKG2C+, CD3+CD56+NKG2C- and CD3+CD56-NKG2C+ T cells.

Findings and limits, study-wide: Specificity for HCMV among expanded NKG2C+ T cell clones was not established. In a few donors, dominant clonotypes made up roughly 25-60.1% of CD3+CD56-NKG2C+ cells. Among CD8+ T cells from about 6 donors, dominant NKG2C+ clonotypes accounted for about 1.0-7.0%.

The CDR3 sequence is 12 residues long. Per germline, CDR1 DFQATT and CDR2 SNEGSKA (reference sequence). TCRdb reprocessed the 5' RACE reads, with one entry per CDR3 protein and no DNA. In all, the sample yields 550,000 to 600,000 distinct CDR3 sequences. Sequenced material: blood T cells: a sorted CD56 or NKG2C T cell subset, CD4+ or CD8+ T cells, or bulk PBMC T cells (not recorded which). The receptor's source is a man aged 18 to 30 in good health. V usage is TRBV20-1 and J usage is TRBJ1-3. CDR3 region: CSALGLGNTIYF.